Each of the 8 T cell receptor beta chains below was sequenced from the same sample in a study of radiotherapy plus CTLA-4 blockade in lung cancer. The assay was immunoSEQ multiplex PCR, and TCRdb's table has in-frame clones only and misses some. The sample records about 77,000 clones, roughly 74% being singletons. Sequencing was performed on peripheral blood, taken from a patient treated with radiotherapy plus ipilimumab. The receptors here all came from a human donor with non-small cell lung cancer whose response to radiotherapy plus ipilimumab could not be evaluated.

V and J are TRBV5-4 and TRBJ2-3; TRBD1 agrees at 9 bases. Germline V gives CDR1 SGHNT, CDR2 YYREEE (reference sequence). This CDR3 spans 19 amino acids. With 0 bases clipped from V and 0 bases from J, the junction kept 11 bases outside the gene matches. The DNA for the CDR3 is TGTGCCAGCAGCTTGGTTGGACAGGGGCGCCCCACTAGCACAGATACGCAGTATTTT. Its protein product is CASSLVGQGRPTSTDTQYF.

A few counts support this clone. The gene calls are TRBV2 and TRBJ2-3; a weak D match, TRBD2 (7 bases). V lost 4 bases, J lost 5 bases, and 19 bases lay in between. There are 16 residues in the CDR3. The germline CDR1 and CDR2 sequences are SNHLY and FYNNEI. The CDR3 spells CASSGGGRRVQDTQYF. In nucleotides, the CDR3 is TGTGCCAGCAGTGGGGGGGGGCGACGTGTACAAGATACGCAGTATTTT.

V is TRBV28 and J is TRBJ1-5; TRBD1 agrees at 7 bases. Germline values: CDR1 MDHEN, CDR2 SYDVKM. CDR3 length equals 16 residues. With V trimmed by 6 bases and J by 4 bases, 12 bases remained unmatched. DNA for the CDR3: TGTGCCAGCAGCTCTAAGACAGGGAGGTGGAATCAGCCCCAGCATTTT. This translates into CASSSKTGRWNQPQHF.

The chain carries TRBV7-2 and TRBJ2-5; 7 nucleotides line up with TRBD1. The J call is doubtful: the DNA matches TRBJ2-7 better. There are 14 residues in the CDR3. Germline CDR1 reads SGHTA; CDR2 reads FQGNSA. CDR3 coding DNA: TGTGCCAGCAGCTTAAGAGGGGGCGATTACGAGCAGTACTTC. It is translated as CASSLRGGDYEQYF.

The chain is built from TRBV18 and TRBJ2-7, with TRBD2 matching over 7 bases. Germline trimming cut 0 bases from V and 1 base from J; bases unmatched to any gene: 6. The CDR3 sequence is 16 residues long. Germline V gene data show CDR1 as KGHSH and CDR2 as LQKENI. The CDR3 DNA sequence: TGTGCCAGCTCACCACCGCCTAGCGGATATTCCTACGAGCAGTACTTC. Amino acid sequence: CASSPPPSGYSYEQYF.

J is TRBJ2-3 and V is TRBV6-5; the D gene is possibly TRBD1 (5 bases). CDR1 MNHEY and CDR2 SVGAGI come from the germline V gene. Trimming took off 0 bases at V and 2 bases at J, with 9 bases between the two ends. The CDR3 consists of 15 residues. In DNA form, the CDR3 reads TGTGCCAGCAGTTACTCGGGGCCGTTCACAGATACGCAGTATTTT. Translating gives CASSYSGPFTDTQYF.

The chain joins TRBV18 to TRBJ2-4; D is ambiguous. Trimming cost V 5 bases and J 0 bases, with 11 bases left between them. Germline V gene lookup returns CDR1 KGHSH and CDR2 LQKENI. The CDR3 consists of 15 residues. The CDR3 region has the DNA TGTGCCAGCTCATCCCAGGAATTAGCCAAAAACATTCAGTACTTC. This sequence encodes CASSSQELAKNIQYF.

This clone was seen a handful of times. The gene calls are TRBV11-2 and TRBJ2-7; D not certain. The CDR3 has 14 amino acids. The germline V gene has CDR1 SGHAT and CDR2 FQNNGV. The V end was cut by 4 bases, the J end by 2 bases, with 12 bases between. The CDR3: CASSYLGTAYEQYF. DNA of the CDR3: TGTGCCAGCAGCTACCTAGGCACGGCCTACGAGCAGTACTTC.